This TCR beta chain is from a study of early T cells in non-severe SARS-CoV-2 infection (dated by TCRdb to the early 2020s). Study-level background: Bulk RNA from unsorted whole blood was used for TCR sequencing, so alpha and beta chains could not be paired.

This clonotype was observed a handful of times. The target of this receptor is not known. Base qualities are not provided; no much larger clone lies one nucleotide away. Receptor libraries were prepared by 5' RACE. Sequencing was carried out with a NextSeq 500. In the TCR library protocol, unique molecular identifiers were attached to individual cDNA molecules to correct for PCR bias and sequencing error. Both TCR alpha and beta chains were sequenced, and tight co-correlation was observed between alpha and beta sequence abundances in each sample. In the authors' own workflow: V gene, J gene and CDR3 annotation of TCR sequences was performed with Decombinator V4. TCRs were defined as expanded if a significant change between any two time points was detected under a Poisson model with p below 0.0001. TCR abundances were normalised to the total number of TCRs sequenced per sample and expressed as counts per million. MAIT TCRs were defined by TRAV1-2 paired with TRAJ12, TRAJ20 or TRAJ33, and iNKT TCRs by TRAV10 paired with TRAJ18. VDJdb, accessed 1 November 2021, was searched for CMV, EBV and SARS-CoV-2 annotated TCRs, excluding TCRs annotated for multiple antigens. In TCRdb, the public reads were trimmed at Q25 with fastp and aligned with MiXCR, with productive beta chains retained. Identical CDR3 protein sequences are pooled into one entry, listed with their most common genes and DNA. TCRdb assigned the V and J calls; the authors' analysis was not used. The sample table contains roughly 77,000 distinct CDR3 sequences; only one count was recorded for 12% of them. 4.5% of the sample rests with the top ten.

Overall study outcomes, separate from this receptor: VDJdb matching was skewed toward anti-spike CD8 responses and likely underestimated virus-specific expansions, missing private and CD4 specificities.

A case-control design nested within a healthcare worker cohort in London, UK, was used, with weekly nasopharyngeal swab PCR tests and blood sampling performed. Between 23 and 31 March 2020, the week of the UK lockdown, healthcare workers were enrolled and then followed up weekly for as long as 16 weeks. A distance of 12 bases separates the germline ends of V and J, which lose 9 bases and 6 bases respectively. CDR1 and CDR2 are drawn from the germline V gene: LGHNT, FRNRAP. Counted from cysteine to phenylalanine, this CDR3 has 12 amino acids. The read is trimmed to its CDR3 DNA, 36 bases read in frame from base 1.

What was sequenced was whole blood. The V and J genes are TRBV12-5 and TRBJ1-5; tentative D gene TRBD1, with 6 bases matching. The TCR comes from an adult who was a healthcare worker with PCR-confirmed SARS-CoV-2 infection or an uninfected control (not recorded which). The nucleotide sequence is TGTGCTAGACAGGGCCGGAGTCAGCCCCAGCATTTT. This sequence encodes CARQGRSQPQHF.